This T cell receptor beta chain was documented in a study of cytomegalovirus exposure and HLA in healthy donors. Study-wide background: An early release of data contained about 85 million unique TCRs, which came from HLA-typed donors. Study-wide results and limits: Later genetic work tied a missense DCLRE1C variant to beta-chain V and J trimming. Per a prior analysis, the majority of TCR beta V segments were productive roughly 90% or roughly 30% of the time. A likely sequencing artifact accounted for one observed cluster of highly shared sequence variants.

The germline CDR1 and CDR2 sequences are SGHDT and YYEEEE. V dropped 4 bases and J dropped 1 base, with 9 bases sitting between them. The CDR3 covers 14 residues. A word on this clone: As yet, its antigen is unknown.

The PCR had 60 Vbeta and 13 Jbeta primers. The protocol was immunoSEQ multiplex PCR, while the TCRdb copy is restricted to in-frame clones and leaves out a portion. The sample carries 150,000 to 200,000 clones, about 77% recorded once. Specimen: PBMCs. The rearrangement joins TRBV5-6 to TRBJ2-4; tentative D call: TRBD1 (6 bases). The sequence derives from a man between 18 and 35 years old in good health and CMV-seropositive. The CDR3 spells CASSRQGAKNIQYF. The CDR3 nucleotides are TGTGCCAGCAGCCGGCAGGGGGCCAAAAACATTCAGTACTTC.